This TCR beta chain was recovered during a study of identifying expanded T cells in peripheral blood. Study-wide findings and caveats: Two-week clone count variance significantly increased as total template count grew.

The V and J ends lost 6 bases and 2 bases, in that order; junction bases with no gene match: 5. Germline V CDR1 and CDR2: SQVTM, ANQGSEA. The CDR3 sequence is 14 residues long. As to this clone: Its antigen remains unidentified.

Clones were read by immunoSEQ multiplex PCR, and TCRdb kept only the in-frame ones, dropping some. The profile shows tens of thousands of clones, about 88% of them singletons. The sequence was collected from a person between 18 and 69 years old in good health. This chain connects TRBV29-1 to TRBJ2-5, with 11 positions matching TRBD2. The specimen was blood. The CDR3 coding sequence is TGCAGCGTATCTAGCGGGGGGAAACAAGAGACCCAGTACTTC. Translating gives CSVSSGGKQETQYF. The full variable domain, rest sourced from reference TRBV29-1 and TRBJ2-5, is SAVISQKPSRDICQRGTSLTIQCQVDSQVTMMFWYRQQPGQSLTLIATANQGSEATYESGFVIDKFPISRPNLTFSTLTVSNMSPEDSSIYLCSVSSGGKQETQYFGPGTRLLVL.